The 15 T cell receptor beta chains reported below all come from one sample, sequenced in a study of cytomegalovirus exposure and HLA in healthy donors (dated by TCRdb to about 2017). The library was generated by the immunoSEQ multiplex PCR assay. A mixture of 60 forward primers for TCR Vbeta segments and 13 reverse primers for TCR Jbeta segments was used in the multiplex PCR. This immuneACCESS table, as held by TCRdb, lists in-frame sequences with V and J called but not all clones. Of the missing ones, under half trace to an unresolved V gene in checked studies; the others have no known cause. The sample records roughly 160,000 clones, 60% to 80% of which are singletons. Jointly, the top ten make up more than 12% of the sample. Sample: PBMCs. These receptors were collected from a man aged 50 or older in good health and CMV-seropositive.

The chain couples TRBV4-1 to TRBJ2-5; 9 nucleotides match TRBD1. V shed 1 base, J shed 7 bases, and the junction held 7 bases outside the gene matches. Germline CDR1 is MGHRA and CDR2 is YSYEKL. The CDR3 has 15 residues. This chain's CDR3 is CASSQGEDRGATQYF. The DNA for the CDR3 is TGCGCCAGCAGCCAAGGGGAGGACAGGGGAGCGACCCAGTACTTC.

The chain combines TRBV28 with TRBJ2-2, with 7 bases fitting TRBD1. The CDR3 is 16 amino acids. CDR1 MDHEN and CDR2 SYDVKM come from the germline V gene. The ends lost 3 bases at V and 7 bases at J; junction bases unmatched: 11. In DNA, the CDR3 is TGTGCCAGCAGTTTTTTAACAGGGGTCTTGGTCGGGGAGCTGTTTTTT. Protein product: CASSFLTGVLVGELFF.

The chain couples TRBV6-6 to TRBJ1-4; 9 bases match TRBD1. With 7 bases clipped from V and 5 bases from J, the junction kept 8 bases outside the gene matches. Germline lookup yields CDR1 MNHNY and CDR2 SVGAGI (reference sequence). CDR3 length equals 15 residues. CDR3 loop: CASTSRDRVNEKLFF. The CDR3 DNA reads as TGTGCCAGCACCTCCCGGGACAGGGTAAATGAAAAACTGTTTTTT.

This clone was seen a single time. The rearrangement links TRBV9 to TRBJ2-2, with D possibly being TRBD2 (7 bases). CDR3 length: 17 residues. Trimming took 4 bases from V and 7 from J, leaving 23 bases between them. Germline V gene lookup returns CDR1 SGDLS and CDR2 YYNGEE. DNA for the CDR3: TGTGCCAGCAGCCCCTGGGGGGGCACCCGTTTGGGCGGGGAGCTGTTTTTT. Protein product: CASSPWGGTRLGGELFF. The full variable domain, in which reference TRBV9 and TRBJ2-2 provide the parts outside the CDR3, is DSGVTQTPKHLITATGQRVTLRCSPRSGDLSVYWYQQSLDQGLQFLIQYYNGEERAKGNILERFSAQQFPDLHSELNLSSLELGDSALYFCASSPWGGTRLGGELFFGEGSRLTVL.

The chain combines TRBV27 with TRBJ1-5; 9 bases line up with TRBD1. Germline assignment: CDR1 MNHEY and CDR2 SMNVEV (reference sequence). V gave up 6 bases and J gave up 4 bases; unmatched junction bases: 10. The CDR3 sequence is 16 residues long. In DNA form, the CDR3 reads TGTGCCAGCAGCTTTACAGGGGGCATGGGAAATCAGCCCCAGCATTTT. Translating it yields CASSFTGGMGNQPQHF.

The rearrangement joins TRBV4-3 to TRBJ2-7; the D gene is possibly TRBD2 (5 bases). This CDR3 region has 13 residues. CDR1 and CDR2 (germline): LGHNA, YSLEER. Trimming took off 2 bases at V and 5 bases at J, with 10 bases between the two ends. In DNA form, the CDR3 reads TGCGCCAGCAGCCAACTAGAGGGTCACGAGCAGTACTTC. Encoded protein: CASSQLEGHEQYF.

The chain uses TRBV5-8 and TRBJ1-3, with a weak D call TRBD1 (5 bases). The V gene lost 2 bases and the J gene lost 7 bases, with 13 bases spanning the gap. The CDR3 sequence is 14 residues long. Germline-derived CDR1 and CDR2 are SGHTS and YDEGEE. For the CDR3, the DNA is TGTGCCAGCAGCTTCATCGGGGGTAGGAACACCATATATTTT. This gives the protein CASSFIGGRNTIYF.

This chain uses TRBV9 with TRBJ2-5, with 12 bases that match TRBD2. V lost 3 bases and J lost 5; bases outside the gene matches: 5. CDR1 and CDR2 (germline): SGDLS, YYNGEE. The CDR3 runs 15 residues. The CDR3 nucleotides read TGTGCCAGCAGCGCCCTAGCGGGGGGGCAGGAGACCCAGTACTTC. It specifies CASSALAGGQETQYF.

To note about this clone: Other nucleotide sequences from this sample produce the same CDR3. The V gene is TRBV19, the J gene TRBJ2-5, with D perhaps matching TRBD2 (6 bases). CDR3 length: 16 amino acids. Germline CDR1 LNHDA, CDR2 SQIVND (reference sequence). The germline V and J ends were trimmed by 5 bases and 4 bases, with 20 bases remaining between them. As DNA, the CDR3 is TGTGCCAGTAGTCCTCGAGGAGGGTCAAGGGCAGAGACCCAGTACTTC. Its protein is CASSPRGGSRAETQYF.

This clone was observed a few times. This sequence joins TRBV10-3 and TRBJ2-5, with a weak D call TRBD1 (5 bases). CDR3 length: 13 residues. V dropped 3 bases and J dropped 3 bases, with 8 bases sitting between them. Germline CDR1 and CDR2: ENHRY and SYGVKD. The CDR3 protein is CAISDGAEETQYF. As DNA, the CDR3 is TGTGCCATCAGTGATGGGGCGGAAGAGACCCAGTACTTC.

The chain carries TRBV7-8 and TRBJ2-4, with D tentatively TRBD2 (5 bases). CDR1 and CDR2 (germline): SGHVS, FQNEAQ. The CDR3 sequence is 13 residues long. V lost 3 bases and J 7 bases, leaving 10 bases between the germline ends. The CDR3 sequence is CASSFRGLNIQYF. In nucleotides, the CDR3 is TGTGCCAGCAGCTTTCGGGGATTGAACATTCAGTACTTC.

The rearrangement links TRBV29-1 to TRBJ2-1, with D possibly being TRBD1 (5 bases). The CDR3 has 14 amino acids. The germline CDR1 and CDR2 sequences are SQVTM and ANQGSEA. V shed 1 base and J shed 4 bases, with 11 bases lying between them. CDR3 nucleotides: TGCAGCGTTGAAGGGACACCCTCATACAATGAGCAGTTCTTC. Residues: CSVEGTPSYNEQFF.

The J gene is TRBJ2-7, the V gene TRBV27, with 8 bases fitting TRBD1. The V segment lost 5 bases and the J segment 7 bases; nucleotides outside the gene matches: 10. Germline V lookup: CDR1 MNHEY, CDR2 SMNVEV (reference sequence). The length of the CDR3 is 14 residues. CDR3 bases: TGTGCCAGCAGTCACAGGGGGTACTTAATGGAGCAGTACTTC. This codes for CASSHRGYLMEQYF.

The chain employs TRBV2 and TRBJ1-6, with D hard to call. Germline values: CDR1 SNHLY, CDR2 FYNNEI. V was pared by 4 bases and J by 7 bases, with 14 bases between. CDR3 length: 15 residues. The CDR3: CASSVGEQQNSPLHF. CDR3 DNA: TGTGCCAGCAGTGTCGGGGAACAGCAAAATTCACCCCTCCACTTT.

This sequence joins TRBV4-3 and TRBJ2-3; TRBD1 aligns across 9 bases. The germline V gene encodes CDR1 LGHNA and CDR2 YSLEER. This CDR3 spans 15 amino acids. V shed 4 bases, J shed 5 bases, and the junction held 7 bases outside the gene matches. The CDR3 region is CASSPGTGNEDTQYF. The CDR3 region has the DNA TGCGCCAGCAGCCCGGGGACAGGGAATGAAGATACGCAGTATTTT.